A single sample gave rise to the 17 T cell receptor beta chains below, sequenced in a study of breast tumors, draining lymph nodes, adjacent tissues. TCRdb called the multiplex PCR reads again in MiXCR, with one record for every CDR3 protein. The table records about 200,000 distinct CDR3 sequences, 34% of them present only once. The lymph nodes were axillary draining lymph nodes from breast cancer patients. Source material: axillary lymph node tissue. The source of these receptors is a female donor with breast cancer. Some clones in this sample may be carry-over from other donors' samples.

Many counts were recorded for this clonotype. V usage is TRBV4-2 and J usage is TRBJ2-1; 13 bases are shared with TRBD2. The CDR3 runs to 16 residues. CDR1 and CDR2 from the germline V gene are LGHNA and YNFKEQ. V lost 1 base and J lost 7; bases outside the gene matches: 4. CDR3 protein: CASSQVGLAGRNEQFF. CDR3 nucleotide sequence: TGTGCCAGCAGCCAAGTGGGACTAGCGGGGCGGAATGAGCAGTTCTTC.

This clonotype was detected ten times or more. The chain has TRBV6-1 and TRBJ1-2; D is perhaps TRBD1 (6 bases). V was trimmed by 7 bases and J by 8 bases, leaving 14 bases between them. The V gene's germline CDR1 is MNHNS and CDR2 SASEGT. This CDR3 spans 12 amino acids. CDR3 coding DNA: TGTGCCAGCAAGTCGGGGGCGCAGGGCTACACCTTC. Amino acid sequence: CASKSGAQGYTF.

On this clonotype: At one of its ends the junction is not consistent with the germline gene, which may arise from a read error. CDR3 sequence: CASSLAMDRGETQYF. The CDR3 region has the DNA TGTGCTAGCAGCTTAGCGATGGACAGGGGGGAGACCCAGTACTTC. The genes are TRBV7-7 and TRBJ2-5; 10 positions agree with TRBD1. Germline V gene lookup returns CDR1 SSHAT and CDR2 FNYEAQ (reference sequence). The CDR3 is made up of 15 amino acids.

This clonotype was picked up many times. The chain combines TRBV19 with TRBJ2-3; possibly TRBD1 for D (6 bases). Germline CDR1 LNHDA, CDR2 SQIVND (reference sequence). The V end was cut by 4 bases, the J end by 5 bases, with 13 bases between. CDR3 length equals 14 residues. This CDR3 reads CASSKLLQGDTQYF. In nucleotides, the CDR3 is TGTGCCAGTAGTAAGCTCCTACAGGGAGATACGCAGTATTTT.

This clonotype has a count of ten or more. The rearrangement links TRBV12-5 to TRBJ2-5; TRBD1 matches 8 bases. J lost 4 bases, V lost 8 bases, and 15 bases had no gene match. The CDR3 extends over 16 amino acids. Germline loops: CDR1 LGHNT, CDR2 FRNRAP. CDR3 DNA sequence: TGTGCTAGTTCGTCCCGGACAGGGATCGGTGGAGAGACCCAGTACTTC. Protein: CASSSRTGIGGETQYF.

The rearrangement uses TRBV6-6 and TRBJ2-1, with 9 bases that match TRBD2. Unmatched junction bases numbered 11, after V lost 6 bases and J lost 5 bases. CDR3 length: 16 amino acids. Germline V gene sequence: CDR1 MNHNY, CDR2 SVGAGI (reference sequence). CDR3 nucleotides: TGTGCCAGCAGCTTAATCGGGACTAGCTCTCACAATGAGCAGTTCTTC. Translation: CASSLIGTSSHNEQFF.

Concerning this clonotype: The junction departs from the called germline gene at one end, perhaps through a read error. The chain couples TRBV11-2 to TRBJ2-3; maybe TRBD2 (6 bases). The CDR3 covers 17 residues. The germline V gene encodes CDR1 SGHAT and CDR2 FQNNGV. The CDR3 DNA follows: TGTGCCAGCAGCTCGGCCGGAAGCGGGCTAAGCACAGATGCGCAGTATTTT. It codes for CASSSAGSGLSTDAQYF.

V usage is TRBV20-1 and J usage is TRBJ1-6, with D tentatively TRBD1 (6 bases). Germline V gives CDR1 DFQATT, CDR2 SNEGSKA (reference sequence). The CDR3 is 13 amino acids. The V end lost 5 bases, the J end lost 6 bases, and 11 bases lay between the germline ends. The CDR3 DNA reads as TGCAGTGCTGAGACGGGGGCTAATTCACCCCTCCACTTT. This gives the protein CSAETGANSPLHF.

The table lists this clonotype with many counts. At one end the junction does not follow the germline gene, possibly because of a read error. V is TRBV7-2 and J is TRBJ1-6; possible D gene TRBD1, 6 bases. The germline CDR1 and CDR2 sequences are SGHTA and FQGNSA. CDR3 size: 14 residues. The CDR3 loop is CASSRPGENSPLHF. The CDR3 bases are TGTGCCAGCAGCCGACCAGGGGAGAATTCCCCCCTCCACTTT. Complete variable domain (other parts from reference TRBV7-2 and TRBJ1-6): GAGVSQSPSNKVTEKGKDVELRCDPISGHTALYWYRQSLGQGLEFLIYFQGNSAPDKSGLPSDRFSAERTGGSVSTLTIQRTQQEDSAVYLCASSRPGENSPLHFGNGTRLTVT.

This clonotype was counted at least ten times. V is TRBV20-1 and J is TRBJ2-3, with 7 bases aligning to TRBD2. This CDR3 contains 15 residues. Germline V gene lookup returns CDR1 DFQATT and CDR2 SNEGSKA (reference sequence). Trimming removed 1 base from V and 2 bases from J; junction bases left unmatched: 6. Here the CDR3 DNA reads TGCAGTGCTAGAGGTCGCGGGAGAACCACAGATACGCAGTATTTT. Translation gives CSARGRGRTTDTQYF.

As to this clonotype: A much larger clonotype is one base distant, so this may be a read error. The gene calls are TRBV13 and TRBJ1-2; 8 positions match TRBD1. The trim removed 3 bases at V and 5 bases at J, leaving 5 bases unmatched. There are 14 residues in the CDR3. From germline, CDR1 is PRHDT and CDR2 FYEKMQ (reference sequence). CDR3 sequence: CASSLPGGEYGYTF. The CDR3 coding sequence is TGTGCCAGCAGCTTGCCAGGGGGCGAGTATGGCTACACCTTC.

The chain couples TRBV4-3 to TRBJ2-5, with 16 bases fitting TRBD2. Trimming took 0 bases from V and 4 from J; bases not matched to a gene: 5. The CDR3 spans 18 residues. Germline values: CDR1 LGHNA, CDR2 YSLEER. The DNA for the CDR3 is TGCGCCAGCAGCCAAGAGGGACTAGCGGGAGGGCTGGGAGAGACCCAGTACTTC. Translation gives CASSQEGLAGGLGETQYF.

J is TRBJ2-1 and V is TRBV11-2; 11 bases align to TRBD1. Trimming cost V 3 bases and J 7 bases; bases outside gene matches: 2. This CDR3 comprises 14 residues. In germline, CDR1 is SGHAT, CDR2 FQNNGV. The CDR3 DNA sequence: TGTGCCAGCAGCTTTGGACAGGGGGCGAATGAGCAGTTCTTC. This codes for CASSFGQGANEQFF. Together with reference TRBV11-2 and TRBJ2-1, the CDR3 gives the full variable domain: EAGVAQSPRYKIIEKRQSVAFWCNPISGHATLYWYQQILGQGPKLLIQFQNNGVVDDSQLPKDRFSAERLKGVDSTLKIQPAKLEDSAVYLCASSFGQGANEQFFGPGTRLTVL.

This clonotype has a count of ten or more. V is TRBV7-4 and J is TRBJ1-6, with 8 bases lining up with TRBD1. V lost 3 bases to trimming and J lost 7 bases; unmatched junction nucleotides: 20. This CDR3 comprises 20 residues. Germline CDR1 and CDR2: SGHVT and SQSDAQ. This CDR3 reads CASSFLWQGALLEVNSPLHF. CDR3 sequence (DNA): TGTGCCAGCAGCTTCCTATGGCAGGGGGCTCTTTTAGAAGTCAATTCACCCCTCCACTTT.

As regards this clonotype: The DNA is left out, because the CDR3 cannot be placed on it with certainty; the CDR3 is given as TCRdb lists it. The chain links TRBV2 to TRBJ2-6; the listed D gene, TRBD2, was not tested against the DNA. The CDR3 is 21 residues long, counting both termini. Germline assignment: CDR1 SNHLY and CDR2 FYNNEI. The CDR3 spells CASAGGITDTQYFGPGTRLTF.

This clonotype was observed many times. The gene calls are TRBV9 and TRBJ2-5, with D tentatively TRBD2 (7 bases). The V gene lost 0 bases and the J gene lost 7 bases, with 19 bases spanning the gap. CDR1 is SGDLS, CDR2 YYNGEE, per germline. This CDR3 region has 16 residues. The CDR3 DNA sequence: TGTGCCAGCAGCGTAGACGGGACAAAGGGGGGGGGGACCCAGTACTTC. This gives the protein CASSVDGTKGGGTQYF.

Ten or more counts support this clonotype. The rearrangement joins TRBV12-3 or TRBV12-4 to TRBJ2-5; 8 bases fit TRBD1. The V gene end was trimmed by 6 bases and the J gene end by 6 bases; junction bases not matched to a gene: 9. This CDR3 spans 14 amino acids. The CDR3 nucleotides are TGTGCCAGCAGCCCCGACAGGGGATGGCAGACCCAGTACTTC. Amino acids: CASSPDRGWQTQYF.